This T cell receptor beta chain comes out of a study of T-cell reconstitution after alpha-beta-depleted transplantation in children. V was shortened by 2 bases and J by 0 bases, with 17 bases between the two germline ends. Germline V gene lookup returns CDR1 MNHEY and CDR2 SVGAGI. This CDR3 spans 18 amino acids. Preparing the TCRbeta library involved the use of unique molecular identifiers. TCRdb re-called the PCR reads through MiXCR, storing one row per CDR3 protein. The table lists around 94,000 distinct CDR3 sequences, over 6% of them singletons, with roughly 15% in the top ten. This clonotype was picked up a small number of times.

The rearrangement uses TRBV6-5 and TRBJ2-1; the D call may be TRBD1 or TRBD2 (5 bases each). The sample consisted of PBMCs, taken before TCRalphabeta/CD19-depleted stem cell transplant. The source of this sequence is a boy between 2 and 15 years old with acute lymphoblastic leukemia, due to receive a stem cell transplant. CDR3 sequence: CASSYSGRGMSSYNEQFF. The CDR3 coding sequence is TGTGCCAGCAGTTACAGCGGTAGGGGCATGAGCTCCTACAATGAGCAGTTCTTC.